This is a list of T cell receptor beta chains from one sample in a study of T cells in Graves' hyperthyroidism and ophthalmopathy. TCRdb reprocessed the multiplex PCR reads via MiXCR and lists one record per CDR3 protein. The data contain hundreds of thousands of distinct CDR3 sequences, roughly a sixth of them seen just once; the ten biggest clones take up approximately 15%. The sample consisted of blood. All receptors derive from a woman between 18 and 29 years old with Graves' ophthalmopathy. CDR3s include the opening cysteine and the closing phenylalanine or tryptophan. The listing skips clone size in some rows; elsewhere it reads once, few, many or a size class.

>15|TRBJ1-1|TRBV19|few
CASSPRTVMNTEAFF
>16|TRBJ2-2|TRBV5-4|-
CASSLGGGKDTGELFF
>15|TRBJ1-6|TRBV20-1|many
CSARRTGTDNSPLHF
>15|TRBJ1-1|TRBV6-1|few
CASVPPGGAGGKAFF
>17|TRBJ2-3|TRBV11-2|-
CASSSWDSGSGTDTQYF
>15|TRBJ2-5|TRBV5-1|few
CASSLARQGVETQYF
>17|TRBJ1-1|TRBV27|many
CASSLFLDPFAITEAFF
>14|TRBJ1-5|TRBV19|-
CASNTGKLNQPQHF
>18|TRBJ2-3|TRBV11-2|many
CASSLDLLAGGRRDTQYF
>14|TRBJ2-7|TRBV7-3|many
CASSLSSSSYEQYF
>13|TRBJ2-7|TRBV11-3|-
CAGSSPSNNEQYF
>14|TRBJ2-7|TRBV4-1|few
CASSYTGGLYEQYF
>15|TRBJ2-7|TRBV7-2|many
CASSLVAQGIYEQYF
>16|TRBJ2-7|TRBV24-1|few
CATLEAREPPPDEQYF
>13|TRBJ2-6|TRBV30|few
CAWGTEGSNVLTF
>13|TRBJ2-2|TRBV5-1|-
CASSLKLTGELFF
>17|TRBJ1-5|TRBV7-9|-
CASSSETGGRSNQPQHF
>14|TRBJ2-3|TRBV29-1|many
CSVGLAGGTDTQYF
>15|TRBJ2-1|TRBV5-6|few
CASSLELAGRGEQFF